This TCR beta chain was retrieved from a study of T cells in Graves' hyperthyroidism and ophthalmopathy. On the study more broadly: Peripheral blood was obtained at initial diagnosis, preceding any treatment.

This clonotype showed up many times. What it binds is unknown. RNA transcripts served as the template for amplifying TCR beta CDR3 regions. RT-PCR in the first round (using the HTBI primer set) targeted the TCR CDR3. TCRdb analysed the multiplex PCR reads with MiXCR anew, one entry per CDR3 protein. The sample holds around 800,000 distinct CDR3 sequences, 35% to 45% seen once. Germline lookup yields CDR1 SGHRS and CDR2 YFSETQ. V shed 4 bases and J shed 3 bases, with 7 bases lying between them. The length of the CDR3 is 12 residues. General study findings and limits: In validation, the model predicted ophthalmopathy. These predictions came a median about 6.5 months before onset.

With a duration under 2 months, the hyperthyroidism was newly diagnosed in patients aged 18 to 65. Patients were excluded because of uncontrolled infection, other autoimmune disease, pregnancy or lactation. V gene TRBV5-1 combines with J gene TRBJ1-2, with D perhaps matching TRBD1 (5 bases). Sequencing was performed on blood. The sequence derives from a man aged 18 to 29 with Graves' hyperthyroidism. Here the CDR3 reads CASSMGHYGYTF. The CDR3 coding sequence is TGCGCCAGCAGCATGGGGCACTATGGCTACACCTTC.